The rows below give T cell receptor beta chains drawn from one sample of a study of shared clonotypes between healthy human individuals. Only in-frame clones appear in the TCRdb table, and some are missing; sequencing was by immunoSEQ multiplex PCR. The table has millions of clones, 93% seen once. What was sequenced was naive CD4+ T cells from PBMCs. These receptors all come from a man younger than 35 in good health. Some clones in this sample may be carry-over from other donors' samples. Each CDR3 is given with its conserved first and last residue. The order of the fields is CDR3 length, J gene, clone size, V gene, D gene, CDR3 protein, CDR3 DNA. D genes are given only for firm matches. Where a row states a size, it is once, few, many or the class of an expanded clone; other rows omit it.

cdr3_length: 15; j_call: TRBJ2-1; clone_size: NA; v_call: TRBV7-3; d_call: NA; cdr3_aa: CASSTTGSSYNEQFF; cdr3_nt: TGTGCCAGCAGCACGACTGGCAGCTCCTACAATGAGCAGTTCTTC
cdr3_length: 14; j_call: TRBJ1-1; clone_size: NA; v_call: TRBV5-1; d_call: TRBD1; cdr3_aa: CASSSQGDHTEAFF; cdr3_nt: TGCGCCAGCAGCTCACAGGGGGATCACACTGAAGCTTTCTTT
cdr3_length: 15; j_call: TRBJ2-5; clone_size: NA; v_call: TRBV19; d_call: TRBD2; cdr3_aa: CASRGLAGDRETQYF; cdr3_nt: TGTGCCAGTAGGGGGCTAGCGGGAGATAGAGAGACCCAGTACTTC
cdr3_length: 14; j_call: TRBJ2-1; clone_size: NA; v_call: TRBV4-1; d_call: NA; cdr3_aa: CASSHPARGNEQFF; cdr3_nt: TGCGCCAGCAGCCACCCTGCACGGGGGAATGAGCAGTTCTTC
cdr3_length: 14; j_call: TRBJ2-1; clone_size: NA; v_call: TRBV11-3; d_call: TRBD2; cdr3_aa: CASSLAASGYEQFF; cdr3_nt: TGTGCCAGCAGCTTAGCAGCTAGCGGTTATGAGCAGTTCTTC
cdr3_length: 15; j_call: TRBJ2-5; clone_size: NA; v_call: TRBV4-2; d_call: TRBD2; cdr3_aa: CASSQVGSSGESQYF; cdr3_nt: TGTGCCAGCAGCCAAGTTGGGTCTAGCGGGGAGTCCCAGTACTTC
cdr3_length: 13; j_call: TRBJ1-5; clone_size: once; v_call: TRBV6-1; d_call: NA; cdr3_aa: CASTIFLSWPQHF; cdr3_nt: TGTGCCAGCACGATTTTCCTCAGCTGGCCCCAGCATTTT
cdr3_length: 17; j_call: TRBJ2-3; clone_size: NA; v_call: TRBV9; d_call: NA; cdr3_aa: CASSVVPGQTSTDTQYF; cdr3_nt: TGTGCCAGCAGCGTAGTCCCGGGACAAACTAGCACAGATACGCAGTATTTT
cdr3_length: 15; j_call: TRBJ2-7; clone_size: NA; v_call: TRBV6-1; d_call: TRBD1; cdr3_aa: CASRWADRAEGEQYF; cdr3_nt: TGTGCCAGCAGATGGGCCGACAGGGCTGAGGGCGAGCAGTACTTC
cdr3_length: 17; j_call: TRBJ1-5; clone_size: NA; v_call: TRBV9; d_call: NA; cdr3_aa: CASSVTTGQVGWQPQHF; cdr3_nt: TGTGCCAGCAGCGTGACCACGGGACAAGTGGGGTGGCAGCCCCAGCATTTT
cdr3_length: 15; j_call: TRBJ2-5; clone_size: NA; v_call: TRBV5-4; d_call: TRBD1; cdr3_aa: CASSRSMGQEETQYF; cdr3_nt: TGTGCCAGCAGCCGTTCTATGGGACAGGAAGAGACCCAGTACTTC
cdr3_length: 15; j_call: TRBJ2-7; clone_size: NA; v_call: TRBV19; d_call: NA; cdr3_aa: CASRPGPKGSYEQYF; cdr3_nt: TGTGCCAGTAGGCCCGGGCCCAAAGGGTCCTACGAGCAGTACTTC
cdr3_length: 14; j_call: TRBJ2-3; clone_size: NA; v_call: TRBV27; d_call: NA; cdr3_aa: CASAPGASTDTQYF; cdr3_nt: TGTGCCAGCGCGCCTGGGGCTAGCACAGATACGCAGTATTTT
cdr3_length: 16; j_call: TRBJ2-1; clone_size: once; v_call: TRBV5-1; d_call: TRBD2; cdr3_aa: CASSKTSGSSYNEQFF; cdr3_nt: TGCGCCAGCAGCAAAACTAGCGGGAGCTCCTACAATGAGCAGTTCTTC
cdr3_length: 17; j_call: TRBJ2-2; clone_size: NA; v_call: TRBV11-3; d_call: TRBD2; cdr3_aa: CASSFGASGGNTGELFF; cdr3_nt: TGTGCCAGCAGCTTTGGCGCTAGCGGGGGTAACACCGGGGAGCTGTTTTTT
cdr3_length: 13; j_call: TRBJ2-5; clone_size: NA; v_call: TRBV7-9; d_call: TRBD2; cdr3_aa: CATTGGRDGAQYF; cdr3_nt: TGTGCCACCACGGGGGGTAGGGATGGAGCCCAGTACTTC
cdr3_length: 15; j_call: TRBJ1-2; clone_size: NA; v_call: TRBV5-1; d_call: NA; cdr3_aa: CASSLGQLINYGYTF; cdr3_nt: TGCGCCAGCAGCCTTGGACAGCTCATTAACTATGGCTACACCTTC
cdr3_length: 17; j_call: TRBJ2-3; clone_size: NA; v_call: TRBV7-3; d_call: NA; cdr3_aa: CASSLTGQRGQTDTQYF; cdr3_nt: TGTGCCAGCAGCTTAACGGGACAGCGGGGGCAGACAGATACGCAGTATTTT
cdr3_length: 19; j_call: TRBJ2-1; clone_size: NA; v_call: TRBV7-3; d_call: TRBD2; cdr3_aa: CASSPRTSGLFSSYNEQFF; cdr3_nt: TGTGCCAGCAGCCCACGGACTAGCGGGCTGTTTAGCTCCTACAATGAGCAGTTCTTC
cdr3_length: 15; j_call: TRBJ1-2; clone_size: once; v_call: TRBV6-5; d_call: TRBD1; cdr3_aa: CASSRPGTGLNGYTF; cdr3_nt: TGTGCCAGCAGCAGACCCGGGACAGGCCTTAACGGCTACACCTTC
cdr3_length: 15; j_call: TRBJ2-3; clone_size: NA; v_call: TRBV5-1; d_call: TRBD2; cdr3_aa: CASRDLADSTDTQYF; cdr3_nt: TGCGCCAGCCGTGATCTAGCGGATAGCACAGATACGCAGTATTTT
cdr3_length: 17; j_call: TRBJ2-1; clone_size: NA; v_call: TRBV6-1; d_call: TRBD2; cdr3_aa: CASSDPFGGRVRNEQFF; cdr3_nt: TGTGCCAGCAGTGACCCCTTTGGCGGGAGGGTGCGCAATGAGCAGTTCTTC
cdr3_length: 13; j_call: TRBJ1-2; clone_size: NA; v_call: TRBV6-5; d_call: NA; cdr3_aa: CASSYSVGYGYTF; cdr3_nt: TGTGCCAGCAGTTACTCGGTTGGCTATGGCTACACCTTC
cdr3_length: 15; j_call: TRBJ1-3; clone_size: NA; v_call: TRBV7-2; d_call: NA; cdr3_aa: CASSSLGATGNTIYF; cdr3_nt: TGTGCCAGCAGCTCATTGGGGGCGACTGGAAACACCATATATTTT
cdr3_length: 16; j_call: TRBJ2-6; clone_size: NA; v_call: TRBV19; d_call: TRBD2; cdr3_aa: CASSISGRAGANVLTF; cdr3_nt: TGTGCCAGTAGTATTAGCGGGAGAGCTGGGGCCAACGTCCTGACTTTC
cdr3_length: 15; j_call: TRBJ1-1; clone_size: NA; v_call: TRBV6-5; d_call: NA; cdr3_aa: CASSYGYEGGAEAFF; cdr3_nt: TGTGCCAGCAGTTACGGCTACGAGGGGGGGGCTGAAGCTTTCTTT
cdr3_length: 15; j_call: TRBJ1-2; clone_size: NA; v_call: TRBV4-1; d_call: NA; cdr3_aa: CASSQGLPADYGYTF; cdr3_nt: TGCGCCAGCAGCCAAGGCTTACCGGCTGACTATGGCTACACCTTC
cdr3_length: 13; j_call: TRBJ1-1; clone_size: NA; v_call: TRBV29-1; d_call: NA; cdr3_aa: CSSTRGMNTEAFF; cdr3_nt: TGCAGCTCTACGCGGGGGATGAACACTGAAGCTTTCTTT
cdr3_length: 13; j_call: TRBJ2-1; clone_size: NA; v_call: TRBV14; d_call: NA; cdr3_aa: CASSQSLYNEQFF; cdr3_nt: TGTGCCAGCAGCCAAAGCCTGTACAATGAGCAGTTCTTC
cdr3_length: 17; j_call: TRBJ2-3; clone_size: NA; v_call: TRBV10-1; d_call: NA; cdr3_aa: CASILKENREYTDTQYF; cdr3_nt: TGCGCCAGCATCCTAAAGGAGAACAGAGAATACACAGATACGCAGTATTTT
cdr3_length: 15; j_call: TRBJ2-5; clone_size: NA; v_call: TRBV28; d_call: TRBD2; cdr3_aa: CASTNYASGQETQYF; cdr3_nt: TGTGCCAGCACCAACTATGCTAGCGGGCAAGAGACCCAGTACTTC
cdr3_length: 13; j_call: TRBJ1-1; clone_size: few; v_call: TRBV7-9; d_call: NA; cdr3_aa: CASSSTENTEAFF; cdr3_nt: TGTGCCAGCAGCTCCACAGAGAACACTGAAGCTTTCTTT
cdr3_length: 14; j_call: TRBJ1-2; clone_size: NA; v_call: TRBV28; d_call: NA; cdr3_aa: CASSLGRGNYGYTF; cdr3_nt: TGTGCCAGCAGTCTCGGACGCGGTAACTATGGCTACACCTTC
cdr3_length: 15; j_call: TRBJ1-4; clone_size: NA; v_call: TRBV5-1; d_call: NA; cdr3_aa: CASSLAPPNNEKLFF; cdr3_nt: TGCGCCAGCAGCTTGGCCCCACCTAACAATGAAAAACTGTTTTTT
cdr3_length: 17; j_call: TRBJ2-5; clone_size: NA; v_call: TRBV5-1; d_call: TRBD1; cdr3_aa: CASSLGSGGGQKETQYF; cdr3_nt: TGCGCCAGCAGCTTGGGATCAGGGGGCGGACAGAAAGAGACCCAGTACTTC
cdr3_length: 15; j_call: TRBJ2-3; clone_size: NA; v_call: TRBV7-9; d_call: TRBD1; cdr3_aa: CASSLDRGRTDTQYF; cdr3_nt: TGTGCCAGCAGCCTGGACAGGGGGAGGACAGATACGCAGTATTTT
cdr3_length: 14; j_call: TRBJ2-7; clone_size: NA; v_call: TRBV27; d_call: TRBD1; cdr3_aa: CASSLRTGRDEQYF; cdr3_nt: TGTGCCAGCAGTTTAAGGACAGGAAGGGACGAGCAGTACTTC
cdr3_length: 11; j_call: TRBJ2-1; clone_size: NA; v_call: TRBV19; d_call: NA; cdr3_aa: CASQMEDEQFF; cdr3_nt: TGTGCCAGTCAGATGGAGGATGAGCAGTTCTTC
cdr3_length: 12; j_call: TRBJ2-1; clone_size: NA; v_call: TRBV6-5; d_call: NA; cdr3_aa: CASSYGVGEQFF; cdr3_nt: TGTGCCAGCAGTTATGGGGTCGGTGAGCAGTTCTTC
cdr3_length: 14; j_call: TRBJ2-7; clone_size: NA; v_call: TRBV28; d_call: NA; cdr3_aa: CASSFGTAAYEQYF; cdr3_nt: TGTGCCAGCAGTTTTGGAACAGCAGCCTACGAGCAGTACTTC
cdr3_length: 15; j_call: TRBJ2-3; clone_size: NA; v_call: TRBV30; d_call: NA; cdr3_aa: CAWSLTGLPVDTQYF; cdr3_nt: TGTGCCTGGAGTCTCACGGGACTCCCAGTCGATACGCAGTATTTT
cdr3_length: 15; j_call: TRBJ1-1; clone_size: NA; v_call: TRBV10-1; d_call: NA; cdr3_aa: CASSERVSAHTEAFF; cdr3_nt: TGCGCCAGCAGTGAGCGGGTCAGTGCCCACACTGAAGCTTTCTTT
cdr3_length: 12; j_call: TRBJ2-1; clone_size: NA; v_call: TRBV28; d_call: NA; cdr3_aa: CASSLLRNEQFF; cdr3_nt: TGTGCCAGCAGTTTATTGCGGAATGAGCAGTTCTTC
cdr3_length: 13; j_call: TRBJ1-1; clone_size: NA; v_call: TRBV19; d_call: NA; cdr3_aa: CASSVPGRTEAFF; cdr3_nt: TGTGCCAGTAGTGTCCCGGGACGGACTGAAGCTTTCTTT
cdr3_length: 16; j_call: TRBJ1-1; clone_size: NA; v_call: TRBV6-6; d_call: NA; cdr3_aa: CASSYPKRGGSTEAFF; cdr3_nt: TGTGCCAGCAGTTACCCGAAAAGGGGAGGGTCTACTGAAGCTTTCTTT
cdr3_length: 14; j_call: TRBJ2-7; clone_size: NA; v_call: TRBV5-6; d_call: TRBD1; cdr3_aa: CASSGGRGPHEQYF; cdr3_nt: TGTGCCAGCAGCGGCGGCAGGGGGCCCCACGAGCAGTACTTC
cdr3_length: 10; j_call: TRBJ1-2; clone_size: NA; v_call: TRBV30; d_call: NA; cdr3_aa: CAQIRDGYTF; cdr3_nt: TGTGCCCAAATCAGGGACGGCTACACCTTC
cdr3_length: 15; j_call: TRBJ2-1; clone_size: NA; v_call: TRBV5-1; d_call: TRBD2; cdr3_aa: CASRELAGTENEQFF; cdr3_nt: TGCGCCAGCAGAGAACTAGCGGGGACGGAGAATGAGCAGTTCTTC
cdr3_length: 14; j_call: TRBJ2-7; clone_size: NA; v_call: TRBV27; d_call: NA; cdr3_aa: CASSPTWMGNEQYF; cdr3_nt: TGTGCCAGCAGTCCGACCTGGATGGGTAACGAGCAGTACTTC
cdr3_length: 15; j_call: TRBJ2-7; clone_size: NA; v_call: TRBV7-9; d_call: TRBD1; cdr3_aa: CASSLAGTGSYEQYF; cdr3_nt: TGTGCCAGCAGCTTAGCGGGGACAGGGTCCTACGAGCAGTACTTC